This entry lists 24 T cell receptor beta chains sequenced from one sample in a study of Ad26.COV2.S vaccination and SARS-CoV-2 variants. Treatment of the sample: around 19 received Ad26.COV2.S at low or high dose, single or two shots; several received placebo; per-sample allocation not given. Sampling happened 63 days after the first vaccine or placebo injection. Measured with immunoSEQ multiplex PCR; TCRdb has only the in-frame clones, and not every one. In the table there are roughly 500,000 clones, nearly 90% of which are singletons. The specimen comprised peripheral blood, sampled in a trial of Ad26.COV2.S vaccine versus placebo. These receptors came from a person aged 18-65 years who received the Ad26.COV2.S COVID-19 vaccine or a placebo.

CDR3 loop: CASSLDTRYNEQFF. For the CDR3, the DNA is TGTGCCAGCAGCTTAGATACTAGGTACAATGAGCAGTTCTTC. The rearrangement links TRBV9 to TRBJ2-1, with D perhaps matching TRBD2 (5 bases). Germline assignment: CDR1 SGDLS and CDR2 YYNGEE. V was trimmed by 4 bases and J by 4 bases, leaving 12 bases between them. This CDR3 region has 14 residues.

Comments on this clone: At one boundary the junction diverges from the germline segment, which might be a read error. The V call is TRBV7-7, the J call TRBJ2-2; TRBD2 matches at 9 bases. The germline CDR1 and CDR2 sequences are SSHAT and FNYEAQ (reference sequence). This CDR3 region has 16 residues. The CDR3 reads CASSYVAGGTTGELFF. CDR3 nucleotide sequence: TGTGCTAGCAGCTATGTCGCGGGAGGGACCACCGGGGAGCTGTTTTTT. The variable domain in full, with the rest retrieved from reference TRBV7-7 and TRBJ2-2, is GAGVSQSPRYKVTKRGQDVTLRCDPISSHATLYWYQQALGQGPEFLTYFNYEAQPDKSGLPSDRFSAERPEGSISTLTIQRTEQRDSAMYRCASSYVAGGTTGELFFGEGSRLTVL.

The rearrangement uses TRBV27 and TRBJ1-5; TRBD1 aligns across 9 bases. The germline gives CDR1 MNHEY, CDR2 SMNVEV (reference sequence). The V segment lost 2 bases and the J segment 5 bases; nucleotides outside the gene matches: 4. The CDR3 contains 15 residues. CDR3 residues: CASSLMGTGYQPQHF. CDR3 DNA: TGTGCCAGCAGTTTAATGGGGACAGGGTATCAGCCCCAGCATTTT.

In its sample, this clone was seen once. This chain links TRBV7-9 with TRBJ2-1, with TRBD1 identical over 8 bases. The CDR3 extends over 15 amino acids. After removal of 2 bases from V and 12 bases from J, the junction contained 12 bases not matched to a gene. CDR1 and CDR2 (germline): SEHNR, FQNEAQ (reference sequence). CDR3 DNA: TGTGCCAGCAGCTTAAACACCCCCCCGGGACAGGTGCAGTTCTTC. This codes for CASSLNTPPGQVQFF.

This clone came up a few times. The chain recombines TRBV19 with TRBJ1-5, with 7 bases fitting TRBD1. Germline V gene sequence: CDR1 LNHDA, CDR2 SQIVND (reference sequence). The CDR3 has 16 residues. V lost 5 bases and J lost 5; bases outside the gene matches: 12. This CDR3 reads CASSGMNRGRHQPQHF. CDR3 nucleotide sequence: TGTGCCAGTAGTGGGATGAACAGGGGTCGGCATCAGCCCCAGCATTTT.

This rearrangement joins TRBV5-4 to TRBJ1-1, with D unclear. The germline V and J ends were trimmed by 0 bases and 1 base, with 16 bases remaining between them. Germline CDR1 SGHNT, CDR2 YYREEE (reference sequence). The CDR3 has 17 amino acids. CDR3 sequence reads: CASSLVPRSGGNTEAFF. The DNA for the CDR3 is TGTGCCAGCAGCTTGGTACCTAGGTCTGGTGGGAACACTGAAGCTTTCTTT.

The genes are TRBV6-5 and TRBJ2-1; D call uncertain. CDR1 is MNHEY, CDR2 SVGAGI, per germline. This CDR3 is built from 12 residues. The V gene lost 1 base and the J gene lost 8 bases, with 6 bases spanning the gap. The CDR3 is CASSYLGYEQFF. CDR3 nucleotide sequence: TGTGCCAGCAGTTACTTAGGTTATGAGCAGTTCTTC.

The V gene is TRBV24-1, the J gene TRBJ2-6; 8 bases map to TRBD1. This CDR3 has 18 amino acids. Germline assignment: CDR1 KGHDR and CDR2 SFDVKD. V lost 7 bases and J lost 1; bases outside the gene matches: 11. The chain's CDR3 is CATRGRTGTYSGANVLTF. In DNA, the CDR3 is TGTGCCACCAGAGGGAGGACAGGGACCTATTCTGGGGCCAACGTCCTGACTTTC.

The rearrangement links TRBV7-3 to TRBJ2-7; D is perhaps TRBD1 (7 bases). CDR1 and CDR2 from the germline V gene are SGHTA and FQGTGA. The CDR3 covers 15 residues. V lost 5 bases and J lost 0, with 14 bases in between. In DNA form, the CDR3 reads TGTGCCAGCAGCCAGGGGGGCCGCGACTCCTACGAGCAGTACGTC. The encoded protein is CASSQGGRDSYEQYV.

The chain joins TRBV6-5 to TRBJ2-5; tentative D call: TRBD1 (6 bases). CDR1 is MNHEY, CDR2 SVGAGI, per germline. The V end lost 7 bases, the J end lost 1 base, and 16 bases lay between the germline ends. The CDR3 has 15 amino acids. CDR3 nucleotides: TGTGCCAGCACCCCCCTGGGGGCTAGCCAAGAGACCCAGTACTTC. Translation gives CASTPLGASQETQYF.

The CDR3 DNA sequence: TGTGCCAGCAGCTGGCAGGGGTCGGCTGAGCAGTTCTTC. Protein: CASSWQGSAEQFF. The chain uses TRBV5-4 and TRBJ2-1; a weak D match, TRBD1 (6 bases). Trimming removed 3 bases from V and 9 bases from J, with 13 bases in between. CDR1 and CDR2 from the germline V gene are SGHNT and YYREEE (reference sequence). The CDR3 totals 13 residues.

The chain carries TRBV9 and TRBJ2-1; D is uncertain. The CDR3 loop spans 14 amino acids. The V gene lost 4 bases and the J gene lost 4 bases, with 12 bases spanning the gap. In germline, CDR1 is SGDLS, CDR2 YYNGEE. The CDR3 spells CASSPRLVYNEQFF. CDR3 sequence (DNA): TGTGCCAGCAGCCCCCGGTTAGTTTACAATGAGCAGTTCTTC.

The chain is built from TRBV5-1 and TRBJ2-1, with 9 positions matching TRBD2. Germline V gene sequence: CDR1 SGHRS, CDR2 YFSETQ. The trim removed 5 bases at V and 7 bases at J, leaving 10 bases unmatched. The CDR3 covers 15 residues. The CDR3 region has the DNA TGCGCCAGCAGTTCCGGGACTAGCAGTATTAATGAGCAGTTCTTC. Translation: CASSSGTSSINEQFF.

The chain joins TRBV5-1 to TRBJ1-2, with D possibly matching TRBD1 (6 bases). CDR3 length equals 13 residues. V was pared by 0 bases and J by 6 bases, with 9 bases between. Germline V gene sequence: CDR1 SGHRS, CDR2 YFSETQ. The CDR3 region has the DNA TGCGCCAGCAGCTTGGGATGGACAGATGGCTACACCTTC. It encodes CASSLGWTDGYTF.

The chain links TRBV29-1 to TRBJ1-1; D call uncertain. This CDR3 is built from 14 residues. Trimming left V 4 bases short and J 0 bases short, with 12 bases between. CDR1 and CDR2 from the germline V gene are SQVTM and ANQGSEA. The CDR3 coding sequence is TGCAGCGTTGCACAAAGACGGTTGAACACTGAAGCTTTCTTT. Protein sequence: CSVAQRRLNTEAFF.

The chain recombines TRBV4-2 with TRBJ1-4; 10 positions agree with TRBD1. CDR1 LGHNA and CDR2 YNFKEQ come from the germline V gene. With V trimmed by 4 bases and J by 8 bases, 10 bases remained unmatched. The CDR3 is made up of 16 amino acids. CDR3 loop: CASSRTRGTGDEKLFF. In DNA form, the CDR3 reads TGTGCCAGCAGCCGAACCAGAGGGACAGGGGACGAAAAACTGTTTTTT.

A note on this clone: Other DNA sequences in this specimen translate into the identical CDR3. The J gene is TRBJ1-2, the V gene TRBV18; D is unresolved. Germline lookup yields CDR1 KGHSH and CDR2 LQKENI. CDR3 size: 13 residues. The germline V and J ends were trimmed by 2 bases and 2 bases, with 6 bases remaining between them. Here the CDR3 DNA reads TGTGCCAGCTCACCAGACGGAAACTATGGCTACACCTTC. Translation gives CASSPDGNYGYTF. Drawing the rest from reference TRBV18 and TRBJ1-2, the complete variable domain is NAGVMQNPRHLVRRRGQEARLRCSPMKGHSHVYWYRQLPEEGLKFMVYLQKENIIDESGMPKERFSAEFPKEGPSILRIQQVVRGDSAAYFCASSPDGNYGYTFGSGTRLTVV.

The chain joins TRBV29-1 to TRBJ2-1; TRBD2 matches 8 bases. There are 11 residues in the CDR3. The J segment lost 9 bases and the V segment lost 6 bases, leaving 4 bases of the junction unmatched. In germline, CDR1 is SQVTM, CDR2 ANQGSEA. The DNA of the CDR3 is TGCAGCGTACCCAGCGGGGGTGAGCAGTTCTTC. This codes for CSVPSGGEQFF.

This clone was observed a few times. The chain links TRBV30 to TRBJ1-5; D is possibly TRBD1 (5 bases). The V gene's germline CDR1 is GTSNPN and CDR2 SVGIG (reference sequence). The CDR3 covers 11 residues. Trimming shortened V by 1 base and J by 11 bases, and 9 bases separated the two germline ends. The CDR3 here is CAWSGGVSQHF. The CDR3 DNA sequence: TGTGCCTGGAGTGGAGGGGTATCCCAGCATTTT.

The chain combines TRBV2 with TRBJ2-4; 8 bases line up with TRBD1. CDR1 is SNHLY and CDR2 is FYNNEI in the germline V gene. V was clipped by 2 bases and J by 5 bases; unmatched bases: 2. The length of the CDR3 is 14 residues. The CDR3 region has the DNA TGTGCCAGCAGTGAACAGGGGGCGGAAAACATTCAGTACTTC. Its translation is CASSEQGAENIQYF. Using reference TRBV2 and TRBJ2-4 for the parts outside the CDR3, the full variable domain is EPEVTQTPSHQVTQMGQEVILRCVPISNHLYFYWYRQILGQKVEFLVSFYNNEISEKSEIFDDQFSVERPDGSNFTLKIRSTKLEDSAMYFCASSEQGAENIQYFGAGTRLSVL.

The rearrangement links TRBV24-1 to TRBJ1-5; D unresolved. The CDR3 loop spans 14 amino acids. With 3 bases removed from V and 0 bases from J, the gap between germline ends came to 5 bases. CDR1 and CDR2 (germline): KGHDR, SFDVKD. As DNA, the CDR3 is TGTGCCACCAGTGATAGCCCTAGCAATCAGCCCCAGCATTTT. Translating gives CATSDSPSNQPQHF.

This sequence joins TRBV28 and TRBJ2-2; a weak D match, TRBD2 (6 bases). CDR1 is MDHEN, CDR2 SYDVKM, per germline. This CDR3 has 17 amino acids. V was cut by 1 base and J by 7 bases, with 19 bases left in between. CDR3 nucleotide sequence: TGTGCCAGCAGTTTATTCCCCTGGGGGGAGTTAGGCGGGGAGCTGTTTTTT. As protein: CASSLFPWGELGGELFF.

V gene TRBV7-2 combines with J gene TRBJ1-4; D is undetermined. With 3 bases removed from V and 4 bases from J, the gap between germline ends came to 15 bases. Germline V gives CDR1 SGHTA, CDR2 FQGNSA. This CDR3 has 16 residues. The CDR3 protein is CASSLEGTGYNEKLFF. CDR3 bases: TGTGCCAGCAGCTTGGAAGGAACGGGGTATAATGAAAAACTGTTTTTT.

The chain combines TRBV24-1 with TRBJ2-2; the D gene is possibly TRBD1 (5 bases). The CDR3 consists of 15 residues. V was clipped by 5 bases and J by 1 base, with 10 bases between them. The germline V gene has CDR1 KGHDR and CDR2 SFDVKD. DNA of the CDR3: TGTGCCACCAGTGTTTGGGGCGGGAACACCGGGGAGCTGTTTTTT. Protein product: CATSVWGGNTGELFF.